The 27 T cell receptor beta chains presented below share a single source sample, sequenced in a study of tumor-infiltrating lymphocytes in primary liver carcinoma. In addition to blood RNA drawn from unsorted whole blood, germline DNA was extracted. From around 530 ng of total RNA, TCR beta-specific cDNA was reverse-transcribed using a constant-region primer. TCR beta libraries came from three nested multiplex PCR rounds using slightly modified ARM-PCR. In the first two PCR rounds, TRBV1-TRBV30 forward primers were paired with a C-beta reverse primer, and each round lasted approximately 9 cycles. TCRdb used MiXCR to reprocess the multiplex PCR reads, holding one entry per CDR3 protein. This table holds approximately 210,000 distinct CDR3 sequences, about two thirds found once. Material: peripheral blood. Receptors originate from a woman aged 60 to 75 with primary liver carcinoma and hepatitis B virus infection.

In its sample, this clonotype was seen a few times. This chain links TRBV4-1 with TRBJ2-3, with 10 bases identical to TRBD2. The CDR3 is 16 residues long. The germline V gene encodes CDR1 MGHRA and CDR2 YSYEKL. Trimming cost V 3 bases and J 0 bases; bases outside gene matches: 3. The CDR3 reads CASSHWTSGSTDTQYF. DNA of the CDR3: TGCGCCAGCAGCCACTGGACTAGCGGCAGCACAGATACGCAGTATTTT.

Turning to this clonotype: This sequence may be a read error, since a much larger clone differs from it by one base. This chain connects TRBV6-6 to TRBJ1-5; D gene ambiguous. This CDR3 has 17 amino acids. Germline V gene lookup returns CDR1 MNHNY and CDR2 SVGAGI (reference sequence). The CDR3 DNA reads as TGTGTCAGCAGTTTCACATTGGGCGTGAGGAGCAATCAGCCCCAGCATTTT. Its protein product is CVSSFTLGVRSNQPQHF.

V is TRBV24-1 and J is TRBJ2-5; 8 bases align to TRBD2. The V gene's germline CDR1 is KGHDR and CDR2 SFDVKD. The V segment lost 3 bases and the J segment 5 bases; nucleotides outside the gene matches: 4. CDR3 length: 14 residues. The CDR3 loop is CATSDTVAGETQYF. The DNA for the CDR3 is TGTGCCACCAGTGATACGGTAGCGGGGGAGACCCAGTACTTC.

This clonotype was seen only once. One end of the junction is discordant with germline, which a read error may explain. The V and J genes are TRBV11-2 and TRBJ1-1; no firm D call. The CDR3 totals 14 residues. The germline gives CDR1 SGHAT, CDR2 FQNNGV. CDR3 DNA: TGTGCCAGCAGAGTTGGACCGTGGAAGACTGAGGCTTTCTTT. Translation: CASRVGPWKTEAFF.

V and J are TRBV5-6 and TRBJ2-1; D remains ambiguous. Germline V gene sequence: CDR1 SGHDT, CDR2 YYEEEE. Trimming left V 4 bases short and J 5 bases short, with 22 bases between. The CDR3 runs to 17 residues. The CDR3 reads CASSDPTRRSHHNEQFF. DNA of the CDR3: TGTGCCAGCAGCGACCCCACGCGGCGTAGCCACCACAATGAGCAGTTCTTC.

Points on this clonotype: At one boundary the junction diverges from the germline segment, which might be a read error. The J gene is TRBJ1-1, the V gene TRBV11-2, with 9 bases identical to TRBD1. The germline V gene has CDR1 SGHAT and CDR2 FQNNGV. CDR3 length equals 14 residues. CDR3 coding DNA: TGTGCCAGTAGCTTGGGACAGGGAGGCACTGATGCTTTCTTT. Translation: CASSLGQGGTDAFF.

Concerning this clonotype: A read error may be the cause here, since a much bigger clone is one base away. The J gene is TRBJ1-1, the V gene TRBV4-2, with D perhaps matching TRBD1 (5 bases). This CDR3 region has 15 residues. Germline CDR1 and CDR2: LGHNA and YNFKEQ. The CDR3: CTSSQGGGVNTEAFF. The CDR3 DNA reads TGTACCAGCAGCCAAGGTGGGGGAGTGAACACTGAAGCTTTCTTT.

As regards this clonotype: Given the absence of the conserved phenylalanine or tryptophan at the CDR3 end, a read error is likely. The limits of the CDR3 on the DNA are not certain, so only TCRdb's listed CDR3 is given. The chain is built from TRBV11-2 and TRBJ2-1; the tabulated D call, TRBD1, remains unverified against the DNA. The CDR3 is 11 residues long, counting both termini. Per the germline V gene, CDR1 is SGHAT and CDR2 is FQNNGV. Here the CDR3 reads CASSHPLEQIL.

For this clonotype: A clone one base away is much larger, so this may be a read error. DNA for the CDR3: TGTGCCAGCAGTACGAGTAGACGCGACAATGAGCAGTTCTTC. Translating it yields CASSTSRRDNEQFF. J is TRBJ2-1 and V is TRBV6-6; D gene unclear. Looked up from germline, CDR1 is MNHNY and CDR2 is SVGAGI (reference sequence). Trimming shortened V by 5 bases and J by 5 bases, and 13 bases separated the two germline ends. This CDR3 region has 14 residues.

About this clonotype itself: A much larger clone lies one base from this, so it may be a read error. The chain links TRBV7-9 to TRBJ2-5; no firm D call. There are 12 residues in the CDR3. Per the germline V gene, CDR1 is SEHNR and CDR2 is FQNEAQ (reference sequence). This CDR3 is CTSSLGMKTQYF. The CDR3 DNA follows: TGTACCAGCAGCTTGGGGATGAAGACCCAGTACTTC. Supplemented by reference TRBV7-9 and TRBJ2-5, the full variable domain reads DTGVSQNPRHKITKRGQNVTFRCDPISEHNRLYWYRQTLGQGPEFLTYFQNEAQLEKSRLLSDRFSAERPKGSFSTLEIQRTEQGDSAMYLCTSSLGMKTQYFGPGTRLLVL.

This clonotype appeared a few times. A much larger clone is a single base away; this may be a read error. V usage is TRBV4-2 and J usage is TRBJ2-3, with 9 bases fitting TRBD2. CDR1 LGHNA and CDR2 YNFKEQ come from the germline V gene. The CDR3 runs 16 residues. This chain's CDR3 is CASSQVLAGSTDTHYF. CDR3 in DNA: TGTGCCAGCAGCCAAGTCCTAGCGGGGAGCACAGATACGCATTATTTT.

A note on this clonotype: Possible read error: a much larger clone is one base away. V usage is TRBV5-6 and J usage is TRBJ1-3; D unresolved. The CDR3 extends over 15 amino acids. Germline CDR1 reads SGHDT; CDR2 reads YYEEEE. The CDR3 region is CGSSPTSAGGNTIYF. CDR3 DNA sequence: TGTGGCAGCAGCCCCACATCGGCGGGAGGAAACACCATATATTTT.

This clonotype was detected once. The chain is built from TRBV6-1 and TRBJ1-1; no clear D gene. Germline CDR1 MNHNS, CDR2 SASEGT. V gave up 9 bases and J gave up 2 bases, with 7 bases separating them. This CDR3 is 11 amino acids long. CDR3 coding DNA: TGTGCCAGGGAGGATAACACTGAAGCTTTCTTT. Its translation is CAREDNTEAFF.

Note on this clonotype: Germline and junction disagree at one end, which may indicate a read error. V and J are TRBV11-2 and TRBJ2-5; D may be TRBD2 (5 bases). Germline V lookup: CDR1 SGHAT, CDR2 FQNNGV. This CDR3 has 14 amino acids. CDR3 region: CASSLRVRAETQYF. The CDR3 nucleotides are TGTGCCAGCAGCTTGCGGGTAAGGGCAGAGACTCAGTACTTC.

This clonotype was seen ten or more times. The V and J genes are TRBV5-5 and TRBJ1-1; D is undetermined. V was trimmed by 5 bases and J by 1 base, leaving 15 bases between them. The germline V gene encodes CDR1 SGHKS and CDR2 YYEKEE (reference sequence). The CDR3 has 15 residues. The CDR3 spells CASRREDYTNTEAFF. The DNA for the CDR3 is TGTGCCAGCAGACGCGAGGACTACACGAACACTGAAGCTTTCTTT.

Points on this clonotype: A much larger clone lies a single base off, so this may be a read error. The rearrangement joins TRBV10-2 to TRBJ2-7; D is undetermined. CDR1 is WSHSY, CDR2 SAAADI, per germline. The CDR3 consists of 14 residues. The CDR3 nucleotides are TGCACCAGCAGTGAGTTTAACTACGTCTACGAGCAGTACTTC. This encodes CTSSEFNYVYEQYF.

The rearrangement joins TRBV11-2 to TRBJ2-7, with 11 bases that match TRBD1. The V and J ends lost 1 base and 9 bases, in that order; junction bases with no gene match: 5. From germline, CDR1 is SGHAT and CDR2 FQNNGV. The CDR3 loop spans 14 amino acids. The CDR3 here is CASSLGTGGYRQYF. Written as DNA, the CDR3 is TGTGCCAGCAGCTTAGGGACAGGGGGCTACAGGCAGTACTTC.

This clonotype was observed a few times. Likely a read error: the CDR3 ends without its conserved phenylalanine or tryptophan. The chain uses TRBV29-1 and TRBJ1-4; tentative D call: TRBD1 (5 bases). This CDR3 contains 15 residues. The germline V gene has CDR1 SQVTM and CDR2 ANQGSEA. Trimming shortened V by 8 bases and J by 0 bases, and 16 bases separated the two germline ends. The CDR3 DNA is TGCAGCTCCAATCAAAGGGGTACAACTAATGAAAAACTGTTTCTT. It codes for CSSNQRGTTNEKLFL.

This clonotype was seen a few times. The J gene is TRBJ2-4, the V gene TRBV28, with 7 bases fitting TRBD1. The V gene end was trimmed by 5 bases and the J gene end by 6 bases; junction bases not matched to a gene: 10. Germline loops: CDR1 MDHEN, CDR2 SYDVKM. The CDR3 contains 15 residues. The CDR3 DNA follows: TGTGCCAGCAGTCGCTTCGACAGGGAGCGAAACATTCAGTACTTC. It codes for CASSRFDRERNIQYF.

Remarks on this clonotype: The junction does not match germline at one end; this may be a read error. The V gene is TRBV7-8, the J gene TRBJ2-1; 7 bases line up with TRBD2. This CDR3 comprises 16 residues. Germline-derived CDR1 and CDR2 are SGHVS and FQNEAQ. Written as DNA, the CDR3 is TGTGCCGGCAGCTCGACTAGTGGGAGGGCCACCAATGAGCAGTTCTTC. Protein sequence: CAGSSTSGRATNEQFF.

Remarks on this clonotype: At one of its ends the junction is not consistent with the germline gene, which may arise from a read error. The chain carries TRBV11-2 and TRBJ2-7; 7 bases are shared with TRBD2. This CDR3 region has 16 residues. Germline CDR1 and CDR2: SGHAT and FQNNGV. CDR3 coding DNA: TGTACCAGCAGCCCCCTTAGGCGGGAGACTCTCTACGGGCAGTACTTC. This sequence encodes CTSSPLRRETLYGQYF.

The V and J genes are TRBV19 and TRBJ2-1, with unresolved D. The CDR3 runs to 15 residues. Germline-derived CDR1 and CDR2 are LNHDA and SQIVND (reference sequence). Trimming cost V 5 bases and J 4 bases, with 15 bases left between them. The CDR3 sequence is CASSLGMGFYNEQFF. CDR3 nucleotide sequence: TGTGCCAGTAGTCTAGGGATGGGGTTTTACAATGAGCAGTTCTTC.

To note about this clonotype: A read error may account for a junction end that differs from germline. The rearrangement links TRBV4-1 to TRBJ2-5; D is possibly TRBD2 (5 bases). The CDR3 sequence is 14 residues long. Germline CDR1 and CDR2: MGHRA and YSYEKL. This chain's CDR3 is CASSKTGIQEAQYF. As DNA, the CDR3 is TGCGCCAGCAGTAAAACGGGAATTCAAGAGGCCCAGTACTTC.

With respect to this clonotype: One end of the junction varies from germline; a read error may be responsible. The chain is built from TRBV6-1 and TRBJ2-5; D possibly corresponds to TRBD2 (5 bases). Germline V gene lookup returns CDR1 MNHNS and CDR2 SASEGT. This CDR3 is built from 12 residues. CDR3 sequence reads: CASRDLKETRYF. As DNA, the CDR3 is TGTGCCAGCAGGGACTTGAAAGAGACCCGGTACTTC.

V gene TRBV28 combines with J gene TRBJ2-2, with D tentatively TRBD1 (6 bases). This CDR3 comprises 13 residues. Trimming cost V 5 bases and J 9 bases, with 13 bases left between them. Per the germline V gene, CDR1 is MDHEN and CDR2 is SYDVKM. The CDR3 DNA reads as TGTGCCAGCAGTACCACAGGGATCAGGGAGCTGTTTTTT. This translates into CASSTTGIRELFF. Filled out from reference TRBV28 and TRBJ2-2, the complete variable domain reads DVKVTQSSRYLVKRTGEKVFLECVQDMDHENMFWYRQDPGLGLRLIYFSYDVKMKEKGDIPEGYSVSREKKERFSLILESASTNQTSMYLCASSTTGIRELFFGEGSRLTVL.

A note on this clonotype: This clone may be a read error of a much larger clone one base away. The chain uses TRBV4-1 and TRBJ1-1; unclear D gene. V was cut by 1 base and J by 2 bases, with 14 bases left in between. The germline gives CDR1 MGHRA, CDR2 YSYEKL. CDR3 length equals 16 residues. CDR3 nucleotides: TGCGCCAGCAGCCAAGCCTACCCGGCCCTAAACACTGAAGCTTTCTTT. It yields the protein CASSQAYPALNTEAFF.

This clonotype was recorded a few times. The chain has TRBV24-1 and TRBJ2-1, with 13 nucleotides matching TRBD2. This CDR3 region has 18 residues. Germline V gene data show CDR1 as KGHDR and CDR2 as SFDVKD. V shed 3 bases and J 5 bases; nucleotides not matched to a gene: 9. In DNA, the CDR3 is TGTGCCACCAGTGATCCCAGACTAGCGGGAGGTCGACACAATGAGCAGTTCTTC. This encodes CATSDPRLAGGRHNEQFF.